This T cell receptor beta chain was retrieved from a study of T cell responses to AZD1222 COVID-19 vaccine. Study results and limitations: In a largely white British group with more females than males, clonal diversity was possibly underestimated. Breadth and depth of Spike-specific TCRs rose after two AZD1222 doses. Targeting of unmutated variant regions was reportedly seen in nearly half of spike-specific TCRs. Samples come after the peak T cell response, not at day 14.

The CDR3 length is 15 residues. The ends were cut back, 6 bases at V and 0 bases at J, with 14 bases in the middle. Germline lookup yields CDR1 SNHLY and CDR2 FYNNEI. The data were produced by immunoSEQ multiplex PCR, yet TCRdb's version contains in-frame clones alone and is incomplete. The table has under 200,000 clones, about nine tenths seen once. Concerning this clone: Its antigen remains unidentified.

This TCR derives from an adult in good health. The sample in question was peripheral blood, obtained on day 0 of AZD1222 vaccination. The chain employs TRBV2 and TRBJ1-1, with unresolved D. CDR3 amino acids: CASRDTLPMNTEAFF. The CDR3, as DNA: TGTGCCAGCAGGGATACCCTACCTATGAACACTGAAGCTTTCTTT.